Sequencing of this TCR beta chain was carried out in a study of OX40 agonist ivuxolimab in advanced cancers. Study background: Partial response was recorded in three patients: one hepatocellular carcinoma and two cutaneous melanoma cases.

Sequencing was performed with immunoSEQ multiplex PCR; in TCRdb, only in-frame clones are kept and a portion is missing. The sample carries over 15,000 clones, approximately 85% recorded once. V lost 2 bases and J lost 7; bases outside the gene matches: 9. This CDR3 region has 16 residues. CDR1 SGHAT and CDR2 FQNNGV come from the germline V gene. The source is an adult with an advanced solid tumor such as melanoma, head and neck, liver or kidney cancer. Here the sequenced sample was CD4+ or CD8+ T cells sorted from blood, taken in a trial of the OX40 agonist ivuxolimab. The chain links TRBV11-2 to TRBJ2-2; 8 bases align to TRBD2. CDR3 DNA: TGTGCCAGCAGCTTATTTATGGGACTAGTGAGCGGGGAGCTGTTTTTT. Translated, it gives CASSLFMGLVSGELFF.